This passage covers 28 T cell receptor beta chains from one sample sequenced in a study of Graves' ophthalmopathy and Graves' hyperthyroidism. The study amplified TCR beta CDR3 regions using RNA transcripts. An opening RT-PCR round employed HTBI primers and preceded a second-round multiplex PCR. MiXCR, applied by TCRdb to the multiplex PCR reads, yields one record per CDR3 protein. The sample consists of about 740,000 distinct CDR3 sequences, about 44% of them appearing once. Sequencing input: peripheral blood. These receptors all stem from an adult man with Graves' ophthalmopathy.

In its sample, this clonotype was seen many times. This chain links TRBV2 with TRBJ1-2; TRBD1 agrees at 8 bases. CDR1 and CDR2 (germline): SNHLY, FYNNEI. V dropped 3 bases and J dropped 2; count of bases not matched to a gene: 8. There are 16 residues in the CDR3. The CDR3 reads CASSEGQEPYNYGYTF. The CDR3 nucleotides read TGTGCCAGCAGTGAGGGACAGGAACCTTACAACTATGGCTACACCTTC. The whole variable domain, remainder taken from reference TRBV2 and TRBJ1-2, is EPEVTQTPSHQVTQMGQEVILRCVPISNHLYFYWYRQILGQKVEFLVSFYNNEISEKSEIFDDQFSVERPDGSNFTLKIRSTKLEDSAMYFCASSEGQEPYNYGYTFGSGTRLTVV.

The rearrangement uses TRBV7-2 and TRBJ1-1; 10 bases are shared with TRBD1. Trimming at V came to 5 bases and at J to 7 bases, leaving 7 bases not matched to a gene. The V gene's germline CDR1 is SGHTA and CDR2 FQGNSA. This CDR3 comprises 14 residues. This chain's CDR3 is CASSRQGAFSEAFF. The DNA of the CDR3 is TGTGCCAGCAGCCGACAGGGGGCCTTCAGTGAAGCTTTCTTT.

This clonotype was detected a few times. The V gene is TRBV5-1, the J gene TRBJ2-5, with 7 bases fitting TRBD1. J gave up 5 bases and V 0 bases, and 7 bases lay outside the gene matches. Germline CDR1 and CDR2: SGHRS and YFSETQ. CDR3 length equals 15 residues. The CDR3 region has the DNA TGCGCCAGCAGCTTGGCCCCACAACAGGGGGAGACCCAGTACTTC. This gives the protein CASSLAPQQGETQYF.

A word on this clonotype: At one boundary the junction diverges from the germline segment, which might be a read error. The chain has TRBV7-9 and TRBJ2-2; a weak D match, TRBD2 (6 bases). Germline values: CDR1 SEHNR, CDR2 FQNEAQ (reference sequence). The CDR3 sequence is 10 residues long. The CDR3 sequence: CASTTGGLFF. The CDR3 nucleotides are TGTGCCAGCACCACCGGGGGGCTGTTTTTT.

This clonotype was seen more than once but under ten times. The chain combines TRBV9 with TRBJ2-7; D is unclear. There are 15 residues in the CDR3. V lost 5 bases to trimming and J lost 0 bases, with 15 bases between them. Germline CDR1 reads SGDLS; CDR2 reads YYNGEE. The CDR3 DNA follows: TGTGCCAGCAGTTTCGCCCTGGCGCACTCCTACGAGCAGTACTTC. Amino acid sequence: CASSFALAHSYEQYF.

V gene TRBV25-1 combines with J gene TRBJ1-2, with D perhaps TRBD1 (5 bases). Germline lookup yields CDR1 MGHDK and CDR2 SYGVNS. The CDR3 runs to 12 residues. The V end was cut by 2 bases, the J end by 12 bases, with 13 bases between. CDR3 residues: CASSERFGADTF. The CDR3 coding sequence is TGTGCCAGCAGTGAAAGGTTTGGGGCGGACACCTTC.

This clonotype was picked up many times. V and J are TRBV7-9 and TRBJ1-1; D not resolved. This CDR3 has 15 amino acids. Per the germline V gene, CDR1 is SEHNR and CDR2 is FQNEAQ (reference sequence). V was shortened by 4 bases and J by 4 bases, with 16 bases between the two germline ends. CDR3 in amino acids: CASSSPKGVFTEAFF. The CDR3 DNA sequence: TGTGCCAGCAGCTCACCTAAGGGCGTATTCACTGAAGCTTTCTTT.

In this sample, this clonotype turned up a few times. V gene TRBV14 combines with J gene TRBJ2-5; 7 bases align to TRBD2. CDR3 size: 15 residues. Germline-derived CDR1 and CDR2 are SGHDN and FVKESK. The ends lost 5 bases at V and 5 bases at J; junction bases unmatched: 11. For the CDR3, the DNA is TGTGCCAGCAGCTCGTTTACTAGCGATCGGGAGACCCAGTACTTC. It yields the protein CASSSFTSDRETQYF. Based on the CDR3 plus reference TRBV14 and TRBJ2-5, the full variable domain is EAGVTQFPSHSVIEKGQTVTLRCDPISGHDNLYWYRRVMGKEIKFLLHFVKESKQDESGMPNNRFLAERTGGTYSTLKVQPAELEDSGVYFCASSSFTSDRETQYFGPGTRLLVL.

This clonotype was recorded at least ten times. The CDR3 DNA reads TGCAGCGTGGCTCAGGGGGCTTTGCAGCCCCAGCATTTT. Translated, it gives CSVAQGALQPQHF. The chain carries TRBV29-1 and TRBJ1-5, with 8 bases aligning to TRBD1. The V gene's germline CDR1 is SQVTM and CDR2 ANQGSEA. The CDR3 has 13 residues. After removal of 6 bases from V and 7 bases from J, the junction contained 8 bases not matched to a gene.

This sequence joins TRBV24-1 and TRBJ2-5; D call uncertain. Germline CDR1 and CDR2: KGHDR and SFDVKD. The germline V and J ends were trimmed by 3 bases and 1 base, with 5 bases remaining between them. The CDR3 has 13 amino acids. DNA of the CDR3: TGTGCCACCAGTGATCCCTCCCAAGAGACCCAGTACTTC. It encodes CATSDPSQETQYF.

Concerning this clonotype: A junction boundary mismatches the germline segment, possibly from a read error. This chain links TRBV2 with TRBJ2-7, with a weak D call TRBD1 (5 bases). This CDR3 comprises 11 residues. Germline CDR1 and CDR2: SNHLY and FYNNEI. CDR3 residues: CAGSPGYEQYF. The DNA of the CDR3 is TGTGCCGGCAGTCCAGGGTACGAGCAGTACTTC.

In this sample, this clonotype turned up many times. The chain recombines TRBV20-1 with TRBJ1-2; 7 nucleotides align to TRBD1. From germline, CDR1 is DFQATT and CDR2 SNEGSKA (reference sequence). J was trimmed by 2 bases and V by 6 bases; bases with no gene match: 6. CDR3 length: 13 amino acids. CDR3 in amino acids: CSASDRMNYGYTF. The CDR3 nucleotides are TGCAGTGCCTCGGACAGGATGAACTATGGCTACACCTTC.

V usage is TRBV20-1 and J usage is TRBJ1-1, with a weak D call TRBD1 (6 bases). The CDR3 consists of 14 residues. V lost 2 bases and J lost 6, with 16 bases in between. Germline V gene lookup returns CDR1 DFQATT and CDR2 SNEGSKA (reference sequence). The CDR3 DNA reads TGCAGTGCTAGACTAGCTACAGGGATCGCTGAAGCTTTCTTT. It specifies CSARLATGIAEAFF.

The V call is TRBV29-1, the J call TRBJ2-5; 10 bases are shared with TRBD2. The germline gives CDR1 SQVTM, CDR2 ANQGSEA. The J segment lost 5 bases and the V segment lost 8 bases, leaving 8 bases of the junction unmatched. This CDR3 has 13 residues. CDR3 region: CSILAGRTETQYF. In DNA, the CDR3 is TGCAGCATACTAGCGGGACGGACGGAGACCCAGTACTTC.

The table lists this clonotype with many counts. The V and J genes are TRBV15 and TRBJ2-2; D gene unclear. This CDR3 comprises 12 residues. Germline CDR1 LNHNV, CDR2 YYDKDF (reference sequence). V gave up 5 bases and J gave up 1 base, with 2 bases separating them. CDR3 protein: CATSQNTGELFF. The CDR3 region has the DNA TGTGCCACCAGCCAGAACACCGGGGAGCTGTTTTTT.

Details on this clonotype: In this CDR3 the conserved last residue, phenylalanine or tryptophan, is missing, so a read error is likely. No DNA is shown, since the ends of the CDR3 on it are uncertain; the CDR3 is the one TCRdb lists. This chain joins TRBV5-1 and TRBJ1-4; the DNA was not compared with TRBD1, the D call given in the table. The CDR3 spans 8 amino acids, including both terminal residues. Germline V gene sequence: CDR1 SGHRS, CDR2 YFSETQ. The CDR3 is CASSNDPG.

This clonotype was seen a few times. The genes are TRBV20-1 and TRBJ2-5; D unclear. Trimming pared 3 bases from V and 5 bases from J, leaving 10 bases between. There are 12 residues in the CDR3. CDR1 is DFQATT and CDR2 is SNEGSKA in the germline V gene (reference sequence). This CDR3 is CSARRTGETQYF. The CDR3 DNA follows: TGCAGTGCTAGGCGGACCGGCGAGACCCAGTACTTC.

The J gene is TRBJ2-2, the V gene TRBV11-2, with unresolved D. This CDR3 region has 14 residues. Trimming cost V 5 bases and J 6 bases, with 13 bases left between them. In germline, CDR1 is SGHAT, CDR2 FQNNGV. The CDR3 sequence: CASSLRSAAGELFF. In nucleotides, the CDR3 is TGTGCCAGCAGCCTCCGGTCAGCCGCCGGGGAGCTGTTTTTT.

The chain joins TRBV25-1 to TRBJ2-7; D is ambiguous. The CDR3 contains 14 residues. Trimming took 4 bases from V and 2 from J, leaving 12 bases between them. The V gene's germline CDR1 is MGHDK and CDR2 SYGVNS. The CDR3 sequence is CASSARVNPYEQYF. The CDR3 nucleotides are TGTGCCAGCAGTGCTAGAGTTAACCCCTACGAGCAGTACTTC.

A note on this clonotype: A much more abundant neighbour one base away suggests this may be a read error. The chain employs TRBV9 and TRBJ1-2, with D unclear. The V end was cut by 5 bases, the J end by 3 bases, with 11 bases between. The CDR3 consists of 13 residues. The germline gives CDR1 SGDLS, CDR2 YYNGEE. The CDR3 coding sequence is TGTGCCAGCAGTGAGATCATAGACTATGGCTACACCTTC. Encoded protein: CASSEIIDYGYTF.

This clonotype was detected ten times or more. CDR3 nucleotides: TGTGCCAGCAGCCAACAGGGGTCTAATGAAAAACTGTTTTTT. Amino acids: CASSQQGSNEKLFF. This chain uses TRBV7-2 with TRBJ1-4, with 7 nucleotides matching TRBD1. The CDR3 length is 14 residues. CDR1 and CDR2 (germline): SGHTA, FQGNSA. Trimming at V came to 5 bases and at J to 3 bases, leaving 3 bases not matched to a gene.

The chain is built from TRBV20-1 and TRBJ2-7; D not resolved. This CDR3 has 12 amino acids. Trimming shortened V by 1 base and J by 2 bases, and 6 bases separated the two germline ends. The germline V gene has CDR1 DFQATT and CDR2 SNEGSKA (reference sequence). CDR3 bases: TGCAGTGCTAGAGCTAACACCTACGAGCAGTACTTC. Translated: CSARANTYEQYF.

Regarding this clonotype: Germline and junction disagree at one end, which may indicate a read error. The rearrangement links TRBV4-1 to TRBJ2-5, with 10 bases matching TRBD2. The closer fit of TRBJ2-7 to the DNA end suggests the J call may be wrong. CDR3 length: 16 amino acids. Germline V gives CDR1 MGHRA, CDR2 YSYEKL. CDR3 amino acids: CASSPYSSGGTYEQYF. The CDR3 DNA reads TGTGCCAGCAGCCCGTATTCTAGCGGGGGAACCTACGAGCAGTACTTC.

This clonotype was observed at least ten times. The rearrangement links TRBV25-1 to TRBJ1-2; D remains unclear. V lost 3 bases, J lost 6 bases, and 14 bases lay in between. Germline lookup yields CDR1 MGHDK and CDR2 SYGVNS. This CDR3 has 14 residues. The CDR3 coding sequence is TGTGCCAGCAGTGACCTTGGGCCAGGTAATGGCTACACCTTC. Encoded protein: CASSDLGPGNGYTF.

The CDR3 region is CASSQDNRKNSPLHF. The DNA for the CDR3 is TGTGCCAGCAGCCAAGATAACAGAAAAAATTCACCCCTCCACTTT. V gene TRBV7-2 combines with J gene TRBJ1-6; no definite D call. Per germline, CDR1 SGHTA and CDR2 FQGNSA. The CDR3 length is 15 residues. V lost 5 bases and J 7 bases, leaving 15 bases between the germline ends.

In its sample, this clonotype was seen many times. V and J are TRBV24-1 and TRBJ1-2; TRBD1 aligns across 7 bases. After removal of 3 bases from V and 8 bases from J, the junction contained 8 bases not matched to a gene. Germline V gene sequence: CDR1 KGHDR, CDR2 SFDVKD. CDR3 length: 14 amino acids. CDR3 amino acids: CATSDAHWTGGYTF. The CDR3 DNA follows: TGTGCCACCAGTGATGCCCACTGGACAGGAGGCTACACCTTC.

In its sample, this clonotype was seen many times. The chain uses TRBV7-8 and TRBJ2-7; 9 bases are a match to TRBD1. Germline V gives CDR1 SGHVS, CDR2 FQNEAQ. This CDR3 contains 14 residues. V shed 7 bases, J shed 3 bases, and the junction held 7 bases outside the gene matches. The CDR3 here is CASTVGTGSYEQYF. The CDR3 DNA sequence: TGTGCCAGCACCGTGGGGACAGGGAGCTACGAGCAGTACTTC.

The rearrangement uses TRBV25-1 and TRBJ2-2, with TRBD2 matching 11 bases. Germline CDR1 and CDR2: MGHDK and SYGVNS. V lost 5 bases and J lost 4; bases outside the gene matches: 15. The CDR3 totals 19 residues. DNA of the CDR3: TGTGCCAGCAGTTTGGGAGCCACACTAGCGGGAGCCTTCACCGGGGAGCTGTTTTTT. Protein product: CASSLGATLAGAFTGELFF.